A single sample is the source of the 27 T cell receptor beta chains below, sequenced in a study of T cells in women clearing cervical HPV infection. Sequencing used immunoSEQ multiplex PCR; TCRdb keeps in-frame clones, though not all of them. This repertoire comprises tens of thousands of clones; its ten largest clones make up about 0.97%. Sequencing input: blood buffy coat. These receptors were taken from a woman between 18 and 70 years old with a cervical HPV16 infection that either progressed to CIN3+ or cleared (not recorded which).

A remark on this clone: The read falls 3 residues short of the CDR3 end, and the missing part is taken from the germline J gene. This rearrangement joins TRBV2 to TRBJ1-3; tentatively, D is TRBD1 (5 bases). Trimming removed 8 bases from V and 1 base from J, with 12 bases in between. This CDR3 has 14 residues. The germline V gene has CDR1 SNHLY and CDR2 FYNNEI. CDR3 DNA (partial): TGTGCCAGCGGTGGGGCTCGTTCTGGAAACACC. This translates into CASGGARSGNT. The full-length CDR3 reads as CASGGARSGNTIYF. Filled out from reference TRBV2 and TRBJ1-3, the complete variable domain reads EPEVTQTPSHQVTQMGQEVILRCVPISNHLYFYWYRQILGQKVEFLVSFYNNEISEKSEIFDDQFSVERPDGSNFTLKIRSTKLEDSAMYFCASGGARSGNTIYFGEGSWLTVV.

Concerning this clone itself: Sequencing ends 3 residues short of the CDR3 end; the germline J gene provides the rest. This chain links TRBV10-2 with TRBJ2-3; weak D call: TRBD2 (6 bases). Trimming shortened V by 7 bases and J by 0 bases, and 11 bases separated the two germline ends. The CDR3 totals 14 residues. Germline V gene sequence: CDR1 WSHSY, CDR2 SAAADI. The sequenced CDR3 bases are TGCGCCAGCAAGGCGGGATCTAGCACAGATACG. Its translation is CASKAGSSTDT. The full CDR3 reads CASKAGSSTDTQYF.

Concerning this clone: The sequence runs out 3 residues before the end of the CDR3; the remainder is reconstructed from the germline J gene. V usage is TRBV7-6 and J usage is TRBJ2-7, with 7 nucleotides matching TRBD2. CDR3 length: 13 residues. Germline trimming cut 5 bases from V and 5 bases from J; bases unmatched to any gene: 6. The germline CDR1 and CDR2 sequences are SGHVS and FNYEAQ. The CDR3 spells CASSPGGINEQYF. The CDR3 bases that were read are TGTGCCAGCAGCCCCGGGGGGATCAACGAG.

The CDR3 here is CASSYQSRSGVQYF. The sequenced CDR3 bases are TGTGCCAGCAGCTATCAAAGCCGTAGCGGGGTT. This chain uses TRBV6-2 or TRBV6-3 with TRBJ2-4; 8 bases are shared with TRBD2. The read ends 3 residues shy of where the CDR3 ends; the end is completed using the germline J gene. This CDR3 has 14 amino acids. Germline-derived CDR1 and CDR2 are MNHEY and SVGEGT.

Regarding this clone: The DNA ends 3 residues before the CDR3 does, and the rest of the CDR3 is filled in from the germline J gene. V usage is TRBV7-2 and J usage is TRBJ1-2; D is unclear. Trimming cost V 2 bases and J 4 bases, with 14 bases left between them. Germline lookup yields CDR1 SGHTA and CDR2 FQGNSA. The CDR3 has 15 amino acids. CDR3 sequence: CASSLPLGRSYGYTF. CDR3 bases read: TGTGCCAGCAGCTTACCACTTGGCAGGAGCTATGGC.

Worth noting for this clone: Sequencing ends 3 residues short of the CDR3 end; the germline J gene provides the rest. V gene TRBV7-3 combines with J gene TRBJ2-2; TRBD2 aligns across 11 bases. This CDR3 has 18 amino acids. CDR1 and CDR2 from the germline V gene are SGHTA and FQGTGA. The V gene end was trimmed by 5 bases and the J gene end by 2 bases; junction bases not matched to a gene: 10. CDR3 residues: CASSPAPSGGPNTGELFF. The sequenced CDR3 bases are TGTGCCAGCAGCCCTGCCCCTAGCGGGGGGCCAAACACCGGGGAG.

Notes on this clone: The CDR3 is cut off 3 residues early in the read; its end comes from the germline J gene. The chain couples TRBV5-4 to TRBJ2-7, with D perhaps TRBD2 (5 bases). Trimming pared 2 bases from V and 3 bases from J, leaving 12 bases between. The CDR3 runs 14 residues. The germline V gene has CDR1 SGHNT and CDR2 YYREEE (reference sequence). CDR3 DNA (partial): TGTGCCAGCAGCTTCAACGTTGAGGGCTACGAG. Translating it yields CASSFNVEGYE. The whole CDR3 sequence reads CASSFNVEGYEQYF.

To note about this clone: The read stops 3 residues short of the end of the CDR3; the missing end is completed from the germline J gene. This chain uses TRBV18 with TRBJ2-2; 10 nucleotides align to TRBD1. This CDR3 spans 17 amino acids. Germline CDR1 and CDR2: KGHSH and LQKENI. Partial CDR3 DNA: TGTGCCAGCTCACCCCGACAGGGGGCCTCTGGGGCCAACGTG. The encoded protein is CASSPRQGASGANV. Given in full, the CDR3 is CASSPRQGASGANVLFF.

Comment on this clone: The CDR3 end falls 3 residues outside the read, so it is completed with the germline J gene. This chain links TRBV6-1 with TRBJ2-1; TRBD2 might be the D (5 bases). The CDR3 contains 15 residues. Trimming pared 2 bases from V and 9 bases from J, leaving 17 bases between. Per the germline V gene, CDR1 is MNHNS and CDR2 is SASEGT. CDR3 DNA, as far as it was read: TGTGCCAGCAGTGAAATGGCCCAGCGGACTTTTGAG. This gives the protein CASSEMAQRTFE. The full CDR3 sequence reads CASSEMAQRTFEQFF.

With respect to this clone: The read ends 3 residues before the CDR3 terminus; that terminus is restored from the germline J gene. The genes are TRBV5-5 and TRBJ2-3; TRBD2 aligns across 7 bases. The germline CDR1 and CDR2 sequences are SGHKS and YYEKEE (reference sequence). This CDR3 comprises 12 residues. CDR3 residues: CASSSTSVAQYF. The sequenced part of the CDR3 DNA is TGTGCCAGCAGCTCCACTAGCGTTGCG.

Comment on this clone: Read data end 3 residues before the CDR3 end; the end is taken from the germline J gene. The rearrangement links TRBV20-1 to TRBJ1-3; D may be TRBD1 (6 bases). Germline CDR1 reads DFQATT; CDR2 reads SNEGSKA (reference sequence). V shed 0 bases and J shed 4 bases, with 16 bases lying between them. The CDR3 consists of 16 residues. Incomplete CDR3 DNA: TGCAGTGCTAGAGATCCCCAACAGGGAGAAGGAAACACC. It codes for CSARDPQQGEGNT. The full-length CDR3 reads as CSARDPQQGEGNTIYF.

Of note for this clone: The sequence runs out 3 residues before the end of the CDR3; the remainder is reconstructed from the germline J gene. The chain has TRBV2 and TRBJ1-2; possibly TRBD1 for D (6 bases). This CDR3 region has 13 residues. In germline, CDR1 is SNHLY, CDR2 FYNNEI. Trimming shortened V by 7 bases and J by 5 bases, and 14 bases separated the two germline ends. The part of the CDR3 DNA that was read is TGTGCCAGCACCCTCGGGACAACGTATGGC. Its protein product is CASTLGTTYG. The complete CDR3 sequence is CASTLGTTYGYTF.

On this clone: The read falls 3 residues short of the CDR3 end, and the missing part is taken from the germline J gene. The chain has TRBV20-1 and TRBJ1-2, with 8 positions matching TRBD1. V was pared by 5 bases and J by 4 bases, with 6 bases of the junction left unmatched. This CDR3 has 13 amino acids. Germline CDR1 and CDR2: DFQATT and SNEGSKA (reference sequence). Partial CDR3 DNA: TGCAGTGCTCAACAGGGGGGGGTCTATGGC. Its protein product is CSAQQGGVYG. The entire CDR3 is CSAQQGGVYGYTF.

A word on this clone: The CDR3 goes on 3 residues after the read ends, and that part is filled in from the germline J gene. The rearrangement links TRBV7-9 to TRBJ2-7, with no clear D. V was trimmed by 0 bases and J by 3 bases, leaving 6 bases between them. The germline V gene encodes CDR1 SEHNR and CDR2 FQNEAQ (reference sequence). This CDR3 comprises 13 residues. The CDR3: CASSLAGHYEQYF. The sequenced part of the CDR3 DNA is TGTGCCAGCAGCTTAGCGGGCCACTACGAG.

Of note for this clone: Read coverage stops 3 residues before the CDR3 terminus; the germline J gene supplies the remainder. In the same sample, other DNA sequences code for this CDR3. This sequence joins TRBV5-1 and TRBJ2-7; 8 bases fit TRBD1. The CDR3 has 15 residues. The ends lost 3 bases at V and 2 bases at J; junction bases unmatched: 7. The germline gives CDR1 SGHRS, CDR2 YFSETQ. Partial CDR3 DNA: TGCGCCAGCAGCTCCGAAGGGACAGGTCCCTACGAG. The encoded protein is CASSSEGTGPYE. The whole CDR3 protein reads CASSSEGTGPYEQYF. Full variable domain (rest looked up from reference TRBV5-1 and TRBJ2-7): KAGVTQTPRYLIKTRGQQVTLSCSPISGHRSVSWYQQTPGQGLQFLFEYFSETQRNKGNFPGRFSGRQFSNSRSEMNVSTLELGDSALYLCASSSEGTGPYEQYFGPGTRLTVT.

About this clone itself: The CDR3 extends 3 residues past the end of the read, so its final part is completed from the germline J gene. V gene TRBV20-1 combines with J gene TRBJ1-6; a possible D gene is TRBD1 (6 bases). Germline V lookup: CDR1 DFQATT, CDR2 SNEGSKA (reference sequence). V was cut by 6 bases and J by 9 bases, with 18 bases left in between. This CDR3 spans 14 amino acids. The DNA read from the CDR3 is TGCAGTGCCGAACGCGGGGGCGCGGGTTCACCC. Protein: CSAERGGAGSP. The whole CDR3 protein is CSAERGGAGSPLHF.

Concerning this clone: Coverage ceases 3 residues before the CDR3 finishes, and the germline J gene fills in the end. The chain joins TRBV6-1 to TRBJ1-2, with D hard to call. CDR3 size: 13 residues. Germline V gene lookup returns CDR1 MNHNS and CDR2 SASEGT. The ends were cut back, 2 bases at V and 4 bases at J, with 8 bases in the middle. The CDR3 is CASSEIGSYGYTF. CDR3 DNA (partial): TGTGCCAGCAGTGAAATTGGCAGCTATGGC.

On this clone: The CDR3 end lies 3 residues beyond the end of the read and is filled in from the germline J gene. J is TRBJ2-3 and V is TRBV5-1, with 9 positions matching TRBD2. The CDR3 runs to 14 residues. Unmatched junction bases numbered 6, after V lost 5 bases and J lost 5 bases. Per germline, CDR1 SGHRS and CDR2 YFSETQ. The CDR3 loop reads CASREPAGGDTQYF. The CDR3 bases that were read are TGCGCCAGCAGAGAGCCAGCGGGGGGAGATACG.

In regard to this clone: The CDR3 end lies 3 residues beyond the end of the read and is filled in from the germline J gene. The V and J genes are TRBV10-3 and TRBJ1-5, with 9 bases that match TRBD1. V lost 0 bases, J lost 4 bases, and 7 bases stayed unmatched. Germline values: CDR1 ENHRY, CDR2 SYGVKD. The CDR3 has 17 residues. The CDR3 spells CAISESILGTGNQPQHF. CDR3 DNA (partial): TGTGCCATCAGTGAGTCGATATTAGGGACAGGGAATCAGCCC.

This CDR3 reads CASSVDLRGGYTF. Incomplete CDR3 DNA: TGTGCCAGCAGCGTAGACTTGCGGGGAGGC. The rearrangement uses TRBV9 and TRBJ1-2; D call uncertain. Read sequence stops 3 residues before the CDR3 end, and the germline J gene provides the missing end. Germline CDR1 is SGDLS and CDR2 is YYNGEE. The CDR3 is 13 amino acids.

In regard to this clone: The CDR3 end is not reached by the read, which stops 3 residues before it; the germline J gene fills it in. This chain joins TRBV7-3 and TRBJ2-1, with TRBD1 matching 7 bases. The CDR3 runs to 14 residues. Germline CDR1 and CDR2: SGHTA and FQGTGA. The J segment lost 5 bases and the V segment lost 2 bases, leaving 3 bases of the junction unmatched. CDR3 DNA (partial): TGTGCCAGCAGCTTAGACAGGGCTAACAATGAG. Amino acid sequence: CASSLDRANNE. The full CDR3 reads CASSLDRANNEQFF.

As concerns this clone: The observed sequence ends 3 residues before the CDR3 terminus, with the missing tail filled in from the germline J gene. The genes are TRBV7-9 and TRBJ1-2; TRBD1 is a possible D gene (5 bases). The CDR3 totals 14 residues. Germline V CDR1 and CDR2: SEHNR, FQNEAQ (reference sequence). The CDR3 spells CASTLAAGGFGYTF. CDR3 DNA (partial): TGTGCCAGCACCCTCGCGGCGGGGGGTTTCGGC.

With respect to this clone: The read gets to within 3 residues of the CDR3 end, and the germline J gene fills in the rest. V usage is TRBV6-2 or TRBV6-3 and J usage is TRBJ1-2; 7 nucleotides align to TRBD1. Trimming at V came to 1 base and at J to 5 bases, leaving 4 bases not matched to a gene. Germline V lookup: CDR1 MNHEY, CDR2 SVGEGT. This CDR3 is built from 14 residues. CDR3 DNA, as far as it was read: TGTGCCAGCAGTTACTTTGGGACAGAGTATGGC. Residues: CASSYFGTEYG. The CDR3 reads in full as CASSYFGTEYGYTF.

Regarding this clone: The CDR3 extends 3 residues past the end of the read, so its final part is completed from the germline J gene. The J gene is TRBJ2-7, the V gene TRBV5-1; 7 bases match TRBD1. CDR1 and CDR2 from the germline V gene are SGHRS and YFSETQ. The CDR3 covers 16 residues. With 4 bases clipped from V and 1 base from J, the junction kept 11 bases outside the gene matches. The CDR3 sequence: CASSSSPGQSSYEQYF. The CDR3 bases that were read are TGCGCCAGCAGCAGCTCCCCGGGACAGAGTTCCTACGAG.

A remark on this clone: The read ends 3 residues shy of where the CDR3 ends; the end is completed using the germline J gene. The genes are TRBV20-1 and TRBJ2-1; 10 bases align to TRBD2. The CDR3 is made up of 14 amino acids. The germline gives CDR1 DFQATT, CDR2 SNEGSKA (reference sequence). Trimming cost V 5 bases and J 9 bases; bases outside gene matches: 10. Incomplete CDR3 DNA: TGCAGTGCTCAGAGCGGGGGGGCCTGGCGTGAG. Translating it yields CSAQSGGAWRE. The CDR3 in its entirety is CSAQSGGAWREQFF.

As concerns this clone: The sequenced fragment ends 3 residues before the CDR3 boundary, so the rest is inferred from the germline J gene. V and J are TRBV20-1 and TRBJ2-7; no definite D call. CDR1 and CDR2 from the germline V gene are DFQATT and SNEGSKA (reference sequence). There are 11 residues in the CDR3. V shed 6 bases and J shed 3 bases, with 9 bases lying between them. CDR3 DNA, as far as it was read: TGCAGTGCACCCAACTACTACGAG. This gives the protein CSAPNYYE. The full-length CDR3 reads as CSAPNYYEQYF.

About this clone: The CDR3 extends 3 residues past the end of the read, so its final part is completed from the germline J gene. V and J are TRBV7-9 and TRBJ2-7; weak D call: TRBD1 (6 bases). CDR1 and CDR2 (germline): SEHNR, FQNEAQ (reference sequence). V was trimmed by 4 bases and J by 6 bases, leaving 16 bases between them. There are 14 residues in the CDR3. The CDR3 region is CASSSTGPSGEQYF. The sequenced CDR3 bases are TGTGCCAGCAGCTCGACAGGACCCTCTGGCGAG.